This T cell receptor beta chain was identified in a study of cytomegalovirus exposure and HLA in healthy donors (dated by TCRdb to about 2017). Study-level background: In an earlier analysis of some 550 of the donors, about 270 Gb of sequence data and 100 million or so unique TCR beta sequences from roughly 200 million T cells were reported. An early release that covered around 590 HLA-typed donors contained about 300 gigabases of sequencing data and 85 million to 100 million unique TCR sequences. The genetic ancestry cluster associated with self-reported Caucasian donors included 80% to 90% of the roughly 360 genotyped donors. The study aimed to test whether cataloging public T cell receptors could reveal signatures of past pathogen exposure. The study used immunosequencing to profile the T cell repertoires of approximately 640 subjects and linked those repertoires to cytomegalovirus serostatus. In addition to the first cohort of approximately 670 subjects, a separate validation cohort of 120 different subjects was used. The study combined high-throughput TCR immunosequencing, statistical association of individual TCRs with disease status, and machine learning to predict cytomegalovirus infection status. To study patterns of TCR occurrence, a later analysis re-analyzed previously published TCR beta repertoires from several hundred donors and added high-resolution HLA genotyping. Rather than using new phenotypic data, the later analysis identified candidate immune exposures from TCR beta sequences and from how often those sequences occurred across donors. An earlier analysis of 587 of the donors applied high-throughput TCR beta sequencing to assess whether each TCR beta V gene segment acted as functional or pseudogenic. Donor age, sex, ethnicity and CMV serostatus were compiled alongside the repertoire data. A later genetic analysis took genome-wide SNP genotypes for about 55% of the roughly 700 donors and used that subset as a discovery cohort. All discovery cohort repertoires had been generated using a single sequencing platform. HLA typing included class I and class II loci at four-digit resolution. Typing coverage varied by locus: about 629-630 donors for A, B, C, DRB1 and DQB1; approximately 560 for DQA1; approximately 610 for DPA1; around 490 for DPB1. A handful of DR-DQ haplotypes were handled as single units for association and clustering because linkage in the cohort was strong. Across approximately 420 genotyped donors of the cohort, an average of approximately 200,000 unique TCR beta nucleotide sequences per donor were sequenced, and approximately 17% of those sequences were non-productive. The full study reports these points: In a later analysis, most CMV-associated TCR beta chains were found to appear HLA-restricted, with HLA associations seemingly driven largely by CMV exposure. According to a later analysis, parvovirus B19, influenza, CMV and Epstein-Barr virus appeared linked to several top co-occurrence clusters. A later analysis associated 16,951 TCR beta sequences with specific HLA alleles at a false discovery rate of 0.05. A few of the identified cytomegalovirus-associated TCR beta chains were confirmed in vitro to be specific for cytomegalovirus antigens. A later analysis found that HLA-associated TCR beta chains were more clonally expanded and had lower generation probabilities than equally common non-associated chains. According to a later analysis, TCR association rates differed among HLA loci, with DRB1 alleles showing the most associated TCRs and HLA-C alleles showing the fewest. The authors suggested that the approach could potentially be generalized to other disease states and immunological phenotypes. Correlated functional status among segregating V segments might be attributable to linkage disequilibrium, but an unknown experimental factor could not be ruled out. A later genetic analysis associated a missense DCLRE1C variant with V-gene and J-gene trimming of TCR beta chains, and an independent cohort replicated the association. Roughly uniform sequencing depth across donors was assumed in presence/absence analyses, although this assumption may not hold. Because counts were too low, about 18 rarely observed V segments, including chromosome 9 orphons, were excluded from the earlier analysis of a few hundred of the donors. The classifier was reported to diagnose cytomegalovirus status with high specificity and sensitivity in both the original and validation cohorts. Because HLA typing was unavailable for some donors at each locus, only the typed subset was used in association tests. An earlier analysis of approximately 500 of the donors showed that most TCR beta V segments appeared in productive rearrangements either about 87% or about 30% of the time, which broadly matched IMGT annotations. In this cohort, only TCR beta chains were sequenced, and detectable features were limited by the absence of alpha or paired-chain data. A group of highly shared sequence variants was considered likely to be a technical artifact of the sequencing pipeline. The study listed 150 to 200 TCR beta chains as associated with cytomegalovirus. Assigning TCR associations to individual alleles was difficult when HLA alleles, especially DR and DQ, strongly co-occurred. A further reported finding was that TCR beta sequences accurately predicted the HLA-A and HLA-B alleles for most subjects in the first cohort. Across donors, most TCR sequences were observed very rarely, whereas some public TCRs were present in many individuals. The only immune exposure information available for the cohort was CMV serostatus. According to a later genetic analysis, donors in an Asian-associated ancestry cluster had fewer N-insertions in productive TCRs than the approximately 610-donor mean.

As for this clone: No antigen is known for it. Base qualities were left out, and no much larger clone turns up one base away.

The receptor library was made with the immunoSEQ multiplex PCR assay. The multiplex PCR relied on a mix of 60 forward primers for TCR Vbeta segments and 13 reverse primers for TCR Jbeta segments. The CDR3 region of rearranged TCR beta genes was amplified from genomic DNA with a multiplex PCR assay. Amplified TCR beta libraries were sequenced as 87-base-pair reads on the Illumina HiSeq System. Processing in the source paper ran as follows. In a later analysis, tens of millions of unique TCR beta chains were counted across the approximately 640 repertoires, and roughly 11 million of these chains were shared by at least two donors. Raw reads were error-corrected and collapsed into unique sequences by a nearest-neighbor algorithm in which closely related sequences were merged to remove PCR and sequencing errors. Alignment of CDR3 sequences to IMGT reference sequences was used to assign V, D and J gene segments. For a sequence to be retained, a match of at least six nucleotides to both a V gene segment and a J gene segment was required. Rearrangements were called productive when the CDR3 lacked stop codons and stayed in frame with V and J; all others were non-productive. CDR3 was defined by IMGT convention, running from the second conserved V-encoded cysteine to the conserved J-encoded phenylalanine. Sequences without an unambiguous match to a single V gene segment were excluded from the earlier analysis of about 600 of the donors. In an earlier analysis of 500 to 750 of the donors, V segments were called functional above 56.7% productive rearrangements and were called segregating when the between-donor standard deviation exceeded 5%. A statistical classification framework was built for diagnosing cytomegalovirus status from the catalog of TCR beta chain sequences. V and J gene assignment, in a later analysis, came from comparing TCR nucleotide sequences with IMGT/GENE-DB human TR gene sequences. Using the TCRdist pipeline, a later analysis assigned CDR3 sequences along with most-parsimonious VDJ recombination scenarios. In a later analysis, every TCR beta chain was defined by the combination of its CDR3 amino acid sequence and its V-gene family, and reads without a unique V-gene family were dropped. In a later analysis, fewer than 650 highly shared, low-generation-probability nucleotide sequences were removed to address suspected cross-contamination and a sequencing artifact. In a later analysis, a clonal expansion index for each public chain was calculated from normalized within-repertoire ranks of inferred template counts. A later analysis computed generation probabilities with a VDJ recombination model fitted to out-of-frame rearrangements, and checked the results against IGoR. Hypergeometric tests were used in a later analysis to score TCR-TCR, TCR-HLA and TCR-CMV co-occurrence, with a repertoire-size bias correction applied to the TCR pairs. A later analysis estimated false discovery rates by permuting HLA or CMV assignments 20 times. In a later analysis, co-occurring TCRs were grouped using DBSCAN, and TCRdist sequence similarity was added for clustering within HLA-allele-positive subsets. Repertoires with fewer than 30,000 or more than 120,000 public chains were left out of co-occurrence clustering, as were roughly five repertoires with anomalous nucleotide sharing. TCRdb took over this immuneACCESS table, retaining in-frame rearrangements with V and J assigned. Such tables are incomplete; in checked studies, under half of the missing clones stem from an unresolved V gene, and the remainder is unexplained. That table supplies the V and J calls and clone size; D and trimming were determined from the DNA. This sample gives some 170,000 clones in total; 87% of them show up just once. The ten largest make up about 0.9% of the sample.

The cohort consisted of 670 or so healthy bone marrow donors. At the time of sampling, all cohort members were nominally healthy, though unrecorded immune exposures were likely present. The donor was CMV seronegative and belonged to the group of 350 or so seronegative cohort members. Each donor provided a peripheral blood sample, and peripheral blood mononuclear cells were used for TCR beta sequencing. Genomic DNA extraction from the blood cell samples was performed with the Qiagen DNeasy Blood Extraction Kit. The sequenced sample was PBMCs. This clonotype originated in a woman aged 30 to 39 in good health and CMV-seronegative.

The CDR3 sequence is CASSFWGRNNEKLFF. At the DNA level, the sequence is TGTGCCAGCAGCTTTTGGGGCAGGAATAATGAAAAACTGTTTTTT. The V and J genes are TRBV12-1 and TRBJ1-4; the D segment call TRBD1 is taken from the table without a DNA check. TRBV12-1 constitutes a pseudogene. CDR3 length: 15 amino acids, cysteine to phenylalanine. Left in the record is the CDR3 DNA by itself, 45 bases read in frame from the first base.